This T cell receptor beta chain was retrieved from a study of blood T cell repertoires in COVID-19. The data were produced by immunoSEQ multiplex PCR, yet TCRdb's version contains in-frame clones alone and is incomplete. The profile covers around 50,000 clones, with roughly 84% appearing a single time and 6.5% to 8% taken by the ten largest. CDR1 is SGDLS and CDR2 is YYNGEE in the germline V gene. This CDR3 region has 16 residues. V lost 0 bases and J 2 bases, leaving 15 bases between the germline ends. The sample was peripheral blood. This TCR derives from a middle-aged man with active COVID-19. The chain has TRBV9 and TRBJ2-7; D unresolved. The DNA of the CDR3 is TGTGCCAGCAGCGTAGACGGAGAACCTGACCCCTACGAGCAGTACTTC. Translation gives CASSVDGEPDPYEQYF.